One sample yielded the 17 T cell receptor beta chains listed below, sequenced in a study of beta chain features in type 1 diabetes. Findings and limits, study-wide: TCRB CDR3s were moderately but significantly shorter in Type 1 diabetes patients in all four CD4+ subsets.

Sequenced material consisted of expressed TCRB transcripts (all of the isolated RNA was reverse transcribed). Assay used: immunoSEQ multiplex PCR; TCRdb lists only in-frame clones, some missing. The sample includes more than 200,000 clones, roughly 16% of them seen just once. Antigens of these TCRs are unknown. Sequenced sample: naive CD4+ T cells from blood. Receptors were obtained from a man aged 25-40 years with type 1 diabetes.

This clone has just a few counts. This chain uses TRBV30 with TRBJ2-5, with TRBD2 matching 10 bases. Germline CDR1 reads GTSNPN; CDR2 reads SVGIG (reference sequence). The trim removed 3 bases at V and 4 bases at J, leaving 5 bases unmatched. The CDR3 runs 14 residues. The DNA of the CDR3 is TGTGCCTGGAGCGCTAGCGGGAGTTCAGAGACCCAGTACTTC. It is translated as CAWSASGSSETQYF.

The J gene is TRBJ1-2, the V gene TRBV7-2; D call uncertain. Germline CDR1 and CDR2: SGHTA and FQGNSA. This CDR3 is built from 12 residues. V was clipped by 8 bases and J by 4 bases, with 11 bases between them. Here the CDR3 reads CASGEGSYGYTF. The CDR3 nucleotides read TGTGCCAGCGGGGAGGGAAGCTATGGCTACACCTTC. The full variable domain, its missing parts supplied by reference TRBV7-2 and TRBJ1-2, is GAGVSQSPSNKVTEKGKDVELRCDPISGHTALYWYRQSLGQGLEFLIYFQGNSAPDKSGLPSDRFSAERTGGSVSTLTIQRTQQEDSAVYLCASGEGSYGYTFGSGTRLTVV.

A note on this clone: Different DNA sequences within this sample yield the same CDR3. The chain has TRBV30 and TRBJ1-5; D gene ambiguous. The germline V gene encodes CDR1 GTSNPN and CDR2 SVGIG (reference sequence). The CDR3 consists of 12 residues. V was trimmed by 1 base and J by 1 base, leaving 2 bases between them. DNA of the CDR3: TGTGCCTGGAGTGGGAGCAATCAGCCCCAGCATTTT. Its protein product is CAWSGSNQPQHF.

There are a few counts of this clone. V usage is TRBV30 and J usage is TRBJ1-2, with D hard to call. Deletions cut 4 bases from V and 8 bases from J, with 11 bases between. This CDR3 region has 11 residues. Germline loops: CDR1 GTSNPN, CDR2 SVGIG (reference sequence). The CDR3 protein is CAWKPTWGYTF. The DNA of the CDR3 is TGTGCCTGGAAACCTACCTGGGGCTACACCTTC.

The genes are TRBV9 and TRBJ2-7; D not resolved. V was cut by 2 bases and J by 3 bases, with 12 bases left in between. Per germline, CDR1 SGDLS and CDR2 YYNGEE. The CDR3 has 14 amino acids. The CDR3 region has the DNA TGTGCCAGCAGCGTCATGAGCGTCAGCTACGAGCAGTACTTC. Protein: CASSVMSVSYEQYF.

The J gene is TRBJ2-5, the V gene TRBV7-9; D remains unclear. V was pared by 3 bases and J by 1 base, with 9 bases between. Germline CDR1 SEHNR, CDR2 FQNEAQ (reference sequence). This CDR3 spans 14 amino acids. The CDR3 sequence: CASSFWYTQETQYF. In nucleotides, the CDR3 is TGTGCCAGCAGCTTTTGGTACACCCAAGAGACCCAGTACTTC.

The chain recombines TRBV11-2 with TRBJ2-2; 12 nucleotides match TRBD2. With V trimmed by 3 bases and J by 6 bases, 5 bases remained unmatched. This CDR3 contains 16 residues. Per germline, CDR1 SGHAT and CDR2 FQNNGV. CDR3 protein: CASSLKLAGGPGELFF. As DNA, the CDR3 is TGTGCCAGCAGCTTGAAACTAGCGGGAGGTCCCGGGGAGCTGTTTTTT.

This rearrangement joins TRBV10-3 to TRBJ2-7; no clear D gene. The CDR3 is made up of 14 amino acids. The V gene lost 8 bases and the J gene lost 1 base, with 15 bases spanning the gap. CDR1 and CDR2 from the germline V gene are ENHRY and SYGVKD. In DNA, the CDR3 is TGTGCCATCGCCGACGAACCGGGTTCCTACGAGCAGTACTTC. Encoded protein: CAIADEPGSYEQYF.

This clone has only a few counts. The chain carries TRBV9 and TRBJ2-3; the D gene is possibly TRBD2 (6 bases). The germline CDR1 and CDR2 sequences are SGDLS and YYNGEE. The V and J ends lost 0 bases and 5 bases respectively, with 10 bases between them. The CDR3 extends over 14 amino acids. The CDR3 here is CASSVELAGDTQYF. CDR3 nucleotides: TGTGCCAGCAGCGTAGAACTAGCTGGAGATACGCAGTATTTT.

The chain carries TRBV29-1 and TRBJ1-1, with TRBD1 matching over 9 bases. The trim removed 7 bases at V and 0 bases at J, leaving 15 bases unmatched. CDR3 length: 17 amino acids. Per germline, CDR1 SQVTM and CDR2 ANQGSEA. CDR3 protein: CSGRPIGTGRVNTEAFF. Here the CDR3 DNA reads TGCAGCGGTCGACCAATCGGGACAGGGAGGGTGAACACTGAAGCTTTCTTT.

The chain uses TRBV9 and TRBJ2-3, with D possibly matching TRBD1 (7 bases). Germline loops: CDR1 SGDLS, CDR2 YYNGEE. This CDR3 has 16 residues. V was pared by 3 bases and J by 5 bases, with 19 bases between. The CDR3 DNA is TGTGCCAGCAGCGACCCCGGAGGGGGCGTAATAGATACGCAGTATTTT. Its translation: CASSDPGGGVIDTQYF. Full variable domain (rest looked up from reference TRBV9 and TRBJ2-3): DSGVTQTPKHLITATGQRVTLRCSPRSGDLSVYWYQQSLDQGLQFLIQYYNGEERAKGNILERFSAQQFPDLHSELNLSSLELGDSALYFCASSDPGGGVIDTQYFGPGTRLTVL.

This clone showed up just a few times. This chain links TRBV19 with TRBJ2-7, with 8 positions matching TRBD1. After removal of 5 bases from V and 5 bases from J, the junction contained 8 bases not matched to a gene. The CDR3 extends over 14 amino acids. Germline values: CDR1 LNHDA, CDR2 SQIVND (reference sequence). CDR3 protein: CASSPWTGRNEQYF. The CDR3, as DNA: TGTGCCAGTAGTCCCTGGACAGGGAGGAACGAGCAGTACTTC.

V gene TRBV29-1 combines with J gene TRBJ2-7; possibly TRBD1 for D (6 bases). This CDR3 has 15 amino acids. Between the trimmed V and J ends, which lost 5 bases and 1 base, there was a span of 18 bases. The V gene's germline CDR1 is SQVTM and CDR2 ANQGSEA. The CDR3 loop reads CSVLFVGTLSYEQYF. CDR3 coding DNA: TGCAGCGTTTTATTTGTCGGGACACTTTCCTACGAGCAGTACTTC.

A few counts support this clone. The chain carries TRBV7-2 and TRBJ2-1; no definite D call. CDR1 is SGHTA and CDR2 is FQGNSA in the germline V gene. Trimming cost V 1 base and J 10 bases, with 11 bases left between them. The CDR3 length is 13 residues. The CDR3 bases are TGTGCCAGCAGCTTAGGACCTGGCCGGGAGCAGTTCTTC. Amino acids: CASSLGPGREQFF.

The chain employs TRBV18 and TRBJ2-1; no firm D call. Germline V CDR1 and CDR2: KGHSH, LQKENI. V gave up 2 bases and J gave up 0 bases, with 8 bases separating them. CDR3 size: 15 residues. CDR3 in amino acids: CASSPSAPSYNEQFF. The CDR3 DNA follows: TGTGCCAGCTCACCATCCGCACCCTCCTACAATGAGCAGTTCTTC. Variable domain in full (rest from reference TRBV18 and TRBJ2-1): NAGVMQNPRHLVRRRGQEARLRCSPMKGHSHVYWYRQLPEEGLKFMVYLQKENIIDESGMPKERFSAEFPKEGPSILRIQQVVRGDSAAYFCASSPSAPSYNEQFFGPGTRLTVL.

Worth noting for this clone: The sample carries other DNA sequences with the same CDR3. The chain uses TRBV29-1 and TRBJ2-5, with D perhaps given as TRBD1 or TRBD2 (5 bases each). CDR1 SQVTM and CDR2 ANQGSEA come from the germline V gene. This CDR3 is built from 12 residues. Trimming removed 3 bases from V and 5 bases from J, with 10 bases in between. CDR3 sequence reads: CSVEGTGETQYF. The CDR3 coding sequence is TGCAGCGTTGAGGGGACGGGGGAGACCCAGTACTTC.

This clone was counted a few times. The V and J genes are TRBV30 and TRBJ1-2; 9 bases align to TRBD1. Germline V gene sequence: CDR1 GTSNPN, CDR2 SVGIG (reference sequence). With V trimmed by 2 bases and J by 5 bases, 3 bases remained unmatched. This CDR3 has 13 amino acids. CDR3 DNA: TGTGCCTGGAGTAACGACAGGGGGTATGGCTACACCTTC. Its protein is CAWSNDRGYGYTF.